One sample yielded the 27 T cell receptor beta chains listed below, sequenced in a study of shared clonotypes between healthy human individuals. Produced via immunoSEQ multiplex PCR; TCRdb's table is partial and in-frame only. In the table there are over 2 million clones, 85% to 95% of which are singletons. Sequenced material: naive CD4+ T cells from PBMCs. As to subset: CD45RA+ positively selected. These receptors originate from a man between 18 and 35 years old in good health. Some clones in this sample may be carry-over from other donors' samples.

This clone came up once. V and J are TRBV7-2 and TRBJ2-1, with TRBD2 matching over 11 bases. From germline, CDR1 is SGHTA and CDR2 FQGNSA. The V gene end was trimmed by 2 bases and the J gene end by 6 bases; junction bases not matched to a gene: 3. The CDR3 loop spans 15 amino acids. The CDR3 here is CASSLTSGSGNEQFF. The CDR3 DNA reads as TGTGCCAGCAGCTTAACTAGCGGGAGTGGCAATGAGCAGTTCTTC.

The chain couples TRBV11-2 to TRBJ2-1, with D uncertain. V shed 4 bases and J shed 10 bases, with 11 bases lying between them. Germline values: CDR1 SGHAT, CDR2 FQNNGV. The CDR3 has 12 residues. The CDR3 loop reads CASSSSHLEQFF. Written as DNA, the CDR3 is TGTGCCAGCAGCTCCTCACATCTAGAGCAGTTCTTC. Drawing the rest from reference TRBV11-2 and TRBJ2-1, the complete variable domain is EAGVAQSPRYKIIEKRQSVAFWCNPISGHATLYWYQQILGQGPKLLIQFQNNGVVDDSQLPKDRFSAERLKGVDSTLKIQPAKLEDSAVYLCASSSSHLEQFFGPGTRLTVL.

V usage is TRBV25-1 and J usage is TRBJ2-7; 8 nucleotides match TRBD2. V shed 6 bases, J shed 1 base, and the junction held 2 bases outside the gene matches. The germline gives CDR1 MGHDK, CDR2 SYGVNS. CDR3 size: 13 residues. CDR3 amino acids: CASRPSGSYEQYF. The CDR3 DNA sequence: TGTGCCAGCAGGCCTAGCGGGTCCTACGAGCAGTACTTC.

The genes are TRBV29-1 and TRBJ2-5, with D possibly matching TRBD1 (6 bases). Trimming removed 7 bases from V and 4 bases from J, with 22 bases in between. Germline CDR1 is SQVTM and CDR2 is ANQGSEA. The CDR3 consists of 15 residues. The CDR3 loop is CSAPKGQGMVETQYF. The DNA of the CDR3 is TGCAGCGCACCCAAGGGCCAGGGGATGGTAGAGACCCAGTACTTC.

V gene TRBV5-3 combines with J gene TRBJ2-7, with TRBD2 identical over 12 bases. TRBV5-3 is an open reading frame, and its role is uncertain. V shed 4 bases and J 5 bases; nucleotides not matched to a gene: 16. The CDR3 consists of 18 residues. The CDR3 protein is CARSPRASGRVRIHEQYF. CDR3 nucleotides: TGTGCCAGAAGCCCCCGCGCTAGCGGGAGGGTGAGGATCCACGAGCAGTACTTC.

A word on this clone: Other DNA sequences in this sample translate to the same CDR3. This chain joins TRBV2 and TRBJ1-1, with TRBD1 matching 11 bases. Germline-derived CDR1 and CDR2 are SNHLY and FYNNEI. The trim removed 6 bases at V and 5 bases at J, leaving 2 bases unmatched. The CDR3 runs 13 residues. The chain's CDR3 is CASRDRGRTEAFF. The DNA of the CDR3 is TGTGCCAGCAGGGACAGGGGGCGTACTGAAGCTTTCTTT.

The CDR3 protein is CASSFLRGATEAFF. The CDR3 DNA is TGTGCCAGCAGCTTCCTCAGGGGGGCCACTGAAGCTTTCTTT. The chain employs TRBV7-2 and TRBJ1-1; TRBD1 matches 7 bases. Germline V gene sequence: CDR1 SGHTA, CDR2 FQGNSA. The CDR3 has 14 amino acids. With 3 bases clipped from V and 4 bases from J, the junction kept 5 bases outside the gene matches.

The rearrangement uses TRBV7-2 and TRBJ2-3, with a possible D match to TRBD2 (5 bases). The CDR3 runs to 12 residues. V lost 1 base and J 11 bases, leaving 10 bases between the germline ends. Germline V gene sequence: CDR1 SGHTA, CDR2 FQGNSA. The DNA of the CDR3 is TGTGCCAGCAGCTTAGGAGGGTCAGAGCAGTATTTT. Its translation: CASSLGGSEQYF. The full variable domain, in which reference TRBV7-2 and TRBJ2-3 provide the parts outside the CDR3, is GAGVSQSPSNKVTEKGKDVELRCDPISGHTALYWYRQSLGQGLEFLIYFQGNSAPDKSGLPSDRFSAERTGGSVSTLTIQRTQQEDSAVYLCASSLGGSEQYFGPGTRLTVL.

The J gene is TRBJ2-1, the V gene TRBV28, with TRBD2 identical over 7 bases. The CDR3 consists of 11 residues. The J segment lost 12 bases and the V segment lost 4 bases, leaving 3 bases of the junction unmatched. Germline CDR1 and CDR2: MDHEN and SYDVKM. CDR3: CASSSLAAQFF. DNA of the CDR3: TGTGCCAGCAGTTCCCTAGCGGCGCAGTTCTTC.

The V and J genes are TRBV10-3 and TRBJ1-1, with unresolved D. CDR3 length equals 15 residues. Between the trimmed V and J ends, which lost 3 bases and 3 bases, there was a span of 14 bases. CDR1 is ENHRY and CDR2 is SYGVKD in the germline V gene. CDR3 in amino acids: CAISDQAPRYTEAFF. The CDR3 bases are TGTGCCATCAGTGATCAGGCCCCAAGATACACTGAAGCTTTCTTT.

The rearrangement links TRBV4-1 to TRBJ2-7; TRBD2 aligns across 7 bases. CDR1 and CDR2 (germline): MGHRA, YSYEKL. V trimming: 6 bases; J trimming: 2 bases; junction bases outside the gene matches: 10. The CDR3 is 15 amino acids. The DNA for the CDR3 is TGCGCCAGCAGGTCCCTCGCGGGAGTCCCCTACGAGCAGTACTTC. This codes for CASRSLAGVPYEQYF.

V and J are TRBV28 and TRBJ2-1; D ambiguous. The CDR3 covers 12 residues. Trimming left V 4 bases short and J 7 bases short, with 8 bases between. Germline lookup yields CDR1 MDHEN and CDR2 SYDVKM. The CDR3 region has the DNA TGTGCCAGCAGTTCCCAATTAAATGAGCAGTTCTTC. Protein: CASSSQLNEQFF.

The J gene is TRBJ2-2, the V gene TRBV19, with 7 bases fitting TRBD1. V trimming: 2 bases; J trimming: 4 bases; junction bases outside the gene matches: 7. The CDR3 totals 16 residues. In germline, CDR1 is LNHDA, CDR2 SQIVND (reference sequence). DNA of the CDR3: TGTGCCAGTAGTATAAGGAATTCAGGGGGCACCGGGGAGCTGTTTTTT. Amino acids: CASSIRNSGGTGELFF.

This sequence joins TRBV30 and TRBJ2-7; tentative D call: TRBD1 (6 bases). Deletions cut 5 bases from V and 3 bases from J, with 14 bases between. The CDR3 runs 13 residues. Looked up from germline, CDR1 is GTSNPN and CDR2 is SVGIG (reference sequence). CDR3 amino acids: CAWGQGTIYEQYF. In DNA, the CDR3 is TGTGCCTGGGGTCAGGGGACCATCTACGAGCAGTACTTC.

This chain uses TRBV28 with TRBJ2-7, with TRBD2 matching over 15 bases. V dropped 5 bases and J dropped 4; count of bases not matched to a gene: 9. The CDR3 has 17 amino acids. The germline gives CDR1 MDHEN, CDR2 SYDVKM. The CDR3 sequence is CASSPGTSGRWQYEQYF. The CDR3 coding sequence is TGTGCCAGCAGTCCCGGGACTAGCGGGAGGTGGCAATACGAGCAGTACTTC.

The V call is TRBV5-1, the J call TRBJ1-2; possibly TRBD1 for D (6 bases). The length of the CDR3 is 14 residues. V was pared by 1 base and J by 3 bases, with 10 bases between. CDR1 and CDR2 from the germline V gene are SGHRS and YFSETQ. The CDR3 DNA is TGCGCCAGCAGCTTGCGGGGGGGCGACTATGGCTACACCTTC. Translating it yields CASSLRGGDYGYTF.

This clone showed up just once. This chain joins TRBV7-3 and TRBJ2-2, with D perhaps matching TRBD2 (5 bases). V gave up 2 bases and J gave up 0 bases, with 13 bases separating them. The CDR3 extends over 17 amino acids. Germline CDR1 is SGHTA and CDR2 is FQGTGA. Here the CDR3 reads CASSLFVPDSNTGELFF. The CDR3 DNA is TGTGCCAGCAGCTTATTTGTACCGGACTCGAACACCGGGGAGCTGTTTTTT. Drawing the rest from reference TRBV7-3 and TRBJ2-2, the complete variable domain is GAGVSQTPSNKVTEKGKYVELRCDPISGHTALYWYRQSLGQGPEFLIYFQGTGAADDSGLPNDRFFAVRPEGSVSTLKIQRTERGDSAVYLCASSLFVPDSNTGELFFGEGSRLTVL.

This CDR3 is CASSSNRDSYEQYF. CDR3 DNA: TGTGCCAGCAGTTCTAACAGGGACTCCTACGAGCAGTACTTC. The chain joins TRBV27 to TRBJ2-7, with D possibly matching TRBD1 (6 bases). The CDR3 loop spans 14 amino acids. Germline V gene data show CDR1 as MNHEY and CDR2 as SMNVEV (reference sequence). Trimming pared 4 bases from V and 0 bases from J, leaving 10 bases between.

The chain recombines TRBV7-9 with TRBJ2-7; D might be TRBD1 (5 bases). The CDR3 covers 17 residues. The V and J ends lost 3 bases and 3 bases respectively, with 21 bases between them. Germline lookup yields CDR1 SEHNR and CDR2 FQNEAQ (reference sequence). For the CDR3, the DNA is TGTGCCAGCAGCTTTACTGCAGGGATGGGCTCCCTCTACGAGCAGTACTTC. This translates into CASSFTAGMGSLYEQYF. The variable domain in full, with the rest retrieved from reference TRBV7-9 and TRBJ2-7, is DTGVSQNPRHKITKRGQNVTFRCDPISEHNRLYWYRQTLGQGPEFLTYFQNEAQLEKSRLLSDRFSAERPKGSFSTLEIQRTEQGDSAMYLCASSFTAGMGSLYEQYFGPGTRLTVT.

The gene calls are TRBV28 and TRBJ2-1; perhaps TRBD2 as D (5 bases). CDR1 and CDR2 (germline): MDHEN, SYDVKM. Trimming removed 10 bases at V and 6 bases at J, with 13 bases between. The CDR3 consists of 12 residues. The CDR3 sequence is CATLSSGNEQFF. The CDR3 bases are TGTGCCACCCTTTCGAGCGGCAATGAGCAGTTCTTC. Full variable domain (missing parts from reference TRBV28 and TRBJ2-1): DVKVTQSSRYLVKRTGEKVFLECVQDMDHENMFWYRQDPGLGLRLIYFSYDVKMKEKGDIPEGYSVSREKKERFSLILESASTNQTSMYLCATLSSGNEQFFGPGTRLTVL.

The V and J genes are TRBV10-3 and TRBJ1-2; D is uncertain. This CDR3 spans 13 amino acids. Germline V gives CDR1 ENHRY, CDR2 SYGVKD. Trimming left V 6 bases short and J 8 bases short, with 16 bases between. CDR3 bases: TGTGCCATCAGACCCAATTCGGCAGAGGGCTACACCTTC. This gives the protein CAIRPNSAEGYTF.

The J gene is TRBJ1-2, the V gene TRBV6-1; D is ambiguous. The CDR3 length is 13 residues. Germline CDR1 and CDR2: MNHNS and SASEGT. Trimming stripped 4 bases from V and 7 bases from J, with 13 bases between. CDR3 DNA sequence: TGTGCCAGCAGTGCCGGGCCTGTAGGTGGCTACACCTTC. This translates into CASSAGPVGGYTF.

This chain connects TRBV6-1 to TRBJ2-5; D possibly corresponds to TRBD1 (6 bases). Germline lookup yields CDR1 MNHNS and CDR2 SASEGT. Trimming cost V 2 bases and J 1 base, with 11 bases left between them. The CDR3 sequence is 15 residues long. CDR3 protein: CASSEIQGSQETQYF. DNA of the CDR3: TGTGCCAGCAGTGAAATTCAGGGGTCCCAAGAGACCCAGTACTTC.

J is TRBJ2-7 and V is TRBV11-2; TRBD1 aligns across 9 bases. This CDR3 spans 16 amino acids. The trim removed 5 bases at V and 7 bases at J, leaving 15 bases unmatched. In germline, CDR1 is SGHAT, CDR2 FQNNGV. The CDR3 here is CASSPRAGQGSWEQYF. CDR3 coding DNA: TGTGCCAGCAGCCCGAGGGCGGGACAGGGTTCATGGGAGCAGTACTTC. Together with reference TRBV11-2 and TRBJ2-7, the CDR3 gives the full variable domain: EAGVAQSPRYKIIEKRQSVAFWCNPISGHATLYWYQQILGQGPKLLIQFQNNGVVDDSQLPKDRFSAERLKGVDSTLKIQPAKLEDSAVYLCASSPRAGQGSWEQYFGPGTRLTVT.

This chain uses TRBV28 with TRBJ1-3; D uncertain. Trimming stripped 5 bases from V and 3 bases from J, with 17 bases between. The germline CDR1 and CDR2 sequences are MDHEN and SYDVKM. The CDR3 loop spans 16 amino acids. CDR3 loop: CASSKNSPAYGNTIYF. CDR3 in DNA: TGTGCCAGCAGTAAGAACAGTCCAGCCTATGGAAACACCATATATTTT.

The chain combines TRBV9 with TRBJ1-4; 8 bases are shared with TRBD1. Germline CDR1 SGDLS, CDR2 YYNGEE. Trimming cost V 3 bases and J 3 bases; bases outside gene matches: 7. The CDR3 is made up of 16 amino acids. CDR3 nucleotide sequence: TGTGCCAGCAGCGCCGCGACAGGGGCCCCTAATGAAAAACTGTTTTTT. Protein sequence: CASSAATGAPNEKLFF.

The genes are TRBV5-4 and TRBJ1-5; 8 nucleotides line up with TRBD1. J lost 2 bases, V lost 3 bases, and 4 bases had no gene match. The CDR3 length is 15 residues. Germline lookup yields CDR1 SGHNT and CDR2 YYREEE (reference sequence). The CDR3 loop is CASSWGGQGNQPQHF. CDR3 nucleotides: TGTGCCAGCAGCTGGGGGGGACAGGGCAATCAGCCCCAGCATTTT.